This TCR beta chain was documented in a study of T-cell memory formation after mild COVID-19. Overall study results and limits: Prior to infection, memory already included some responding clones, suggesting cross-reactive memory joined. For contracting clones, CD4+ ones sat mainly in CM and EM, CD8+ in EMRA. Specificity for SARS-CoV-2 was not confirmed among the second-wave clones peaking on day 37.

TCRdb ran MiXCR on the 5' RACE reads and lists one entry per CDR3 protein. The sample holds roughly 300,000 distinct CDR3 sequences, under 20% seen once. Trimming at V came to 8 bases and at J to 4 bases, leaving 7 bases not matched to a gene. This CDR3 has 13 residues. Germline assignment: CDR1 MNHEY and CDR2 SMNVEV (reference sequence). Concerning this clonotype itself: Its antigen is as yet unknown.

The V and J genes are TRBV27 and TRBJ1-2; TRBD1 agrees at 7 bases. This TCR derives from a young man who had mild COVID-19 (a few samples of this study predate the infection). Cell type and time point are not known. The specimen was PBMCs or a T cell subset sorted from them (not recorded which). The CDR3 DNA is TGTGCCAGCCACGGTGCAGGGGGCTATGGCTACACCTTC. Translation gives CASHGAGGYGYTF.